These 21 T cell receptor beta chains were sequenced from one sample in a study of graft-versus-host responses after intestinal transplantation. What these receptors recognize is not known. The repertoire was sequenced with immunoSEQ multiplex PCR; TCRdb's copy has only in-frame clones and lacks some. The data show roughly 80,000 clones, around nine tenths seen once. Sequencing used unstimulated CD8+ T cells sorted from spleen or lymph node cells, obtained before transplant. Source of these receptors: a human donor who was the organ donor for an intestinal transplant.

The V call is TRBV7-6, the J call TRBJ2-5; D gene uncertain. Germline V gives CDR1 SGHVS, CDR2 FNYEAQ. With 0 bases removed from V and 5 bases from J, the gap between germline ends came to 4 bases. The CDR3 extends over 12 amino acids. As DNA, the CDR3 is TGTGCCAGCAGCTTAGCGCAGGAGACCCAGTACTTC. It specifies CASSLAQETQYF.

This chain joins TRBV9 and TRBJ2-2; perhaps TRBD1 as D (6 bases). Germline V gene lookup returns CDR1 SGDLS and CDR2 YYNGEE. The CDR3 covers 16 residues. V was cut by 0 bases and J by 2 bases, with 11 bases left in between. The CDR3 loop reads CASSVAWTVNTGELFF. Written as DNA, the CDR3 is TGTGCCAGCAGCGTAGCTTGGACAGTTAACACCGGGGAGCTGTTTTTT.

The rearrangement uses TRBV10-3 and TRBJ2-3; 9 bases are a match to TRBD2. V trimming: 2 bases; J trimming: 3 bases; junction bases outside the gene matches: 3. This CDR3 region has 15 residues. The V gene's germline CDR1 is ENHRY and CDR2 SYGVKD. For the CDR3, the DNA is TGTGCCATCAGTGAGGGACTAGCGTGGACAGATACGCAGTATTTT. Protein product: CAISEGLAWTDTQYF.

The chain couples TRBV4-1 to TRBJ2-7; TRBD1 matches at 8 bases. CDR3 length: 14 amino acids. Per germline, CDR1 MGHRA and CDR2 YSYEKL. V was pared by 1 base and J by 7 bases, with 6 bases of the junction left unmatched. This CDR3 is CASSQGQGIGEQYF. In DNA form, the CDR3 reads TGCGCCAGCAGCCAAGGACAGGGGATCGGGGAGCAGTACTTC.

The table lists this clone with a count of one. This chain uses TRBV28 with TRBJ1-5; D unclear. With 3 bases removed from V and 7 bases from J, the gap between germline ends came to 10 bases. This CDR3 has 13 residues. Looked up from germline, CDR1 is MDHEN and CDR2 is SYDVKM. CDR3 in DNA: TGTGCCAGCAGTTTCGGGTCTGGGCAGCCCCAGCATTTT. Residues: CASSFGSGQPQHF.

For the CDR3, the DNA is TGCGCCAGCAGCATCGGGCCCTACCGTGAGCCCCAGCATTTT. As protein: CASSIGPYREPQHF. This rearrangement joins TRBV5-1 to TRBJ1-5; no definite D call. The CDR3 has 14 amino acids. V lost 4 bases and J 8 bases, leaving 16 bases between the germline ends. The V gene's germline CDR1 is SGHRS and CDR2 YFSETQ.

DNA of the CDR3: TGTGCCAGCAGCTTCGACAGGGGGAGCGACACCGGGGAGCTGTTTTTT. It translates to CASSFDRGSDTGELFF. This rearrangement joins TRBV7-2 to TRBJ2-2; 9 bases fit TRBD1. V lost 3 bases to trimming and J lost 3 bases; unmatched junction nucleotides: 5. CDR1 and CDR2 from the germline V gene are SGHTA and FQGNSA. There are 16 residues in the CDR3.

The chain is built from TRBV13 and TRBJ2-1, with D tentatively TRBD1 (6 bases). This CDR3 contains 15 residues. Germline V gene sequence: CDR1 PRHDT, CDR2 FYEKMQ (reference sequence). The ends were cut back, 5 bases at V and 10 bases at J, with 21 bases in the middle. CDR3: CASSNRDMYQGEQFF. In DNA, the CDR3 is TGTGCCAGCAGCAACCGGGACATGTATCAGGGGGAGCAGTTCTTC.

The gene calls are TRBV6-5 and TRBJ1-5; no firm D call. V shed 5 bases and J shed 7 bases, with 6 bases lying between them. Looked up from germline, CDR1 is MNHEY and CDR2 is SVGAGI. The CDR3 has 11 amino acids. This CDR3 reads CASSEHQPQHF. The CDR3 coding sequence is TGTGCCAGCAGTGAACACCAGCCCCAGCATTTT.

This chain links TRBV5-1 with TRBJ2-2, with D unresolved. In germline, CDR1 is SGHRS, CDR2 YFSETQ. The CDR3 spans 17 residues. Deletions cut 0 bases from V and 5 bases from J, with 17 bases between. The CDR3 sequence is CASSLESQALPTGELFF. CDR3 coding DNA: TGCGCCAGCAGCTTGGAGAGTCAGGCACTACCAACCGGGGAGCTGTTTTTT.

The chain couples TRBV11-3 to TRBJ2-1; 7 positions match TRBD1. Germline CDR1 is SGHNT and CDR2 is YENEEA. Germline trimming cut 3 bases from V and 7 bases from J; bases unmatched to any gene: 12. This CDR3 spans 16 amino acids. The CDR3 spells CASSFVARGPVNEQFF. The CDR3 DNA is TGTGCCAGCAGCTTTGTAGCGAGGGGGCCCGTAAATGAGCAGTTCTTC.

This clone was detected only once. The chain joins TRBV9 to TRBJ2-1; D may be TRBD1 (5 bases). Germline V gene sequence: CDR1 SGDLS, CDR2 YYNGEE. V dropped 4 bases and J dropped 8 bases, with 10 bases sitting between them. CDR3 length equals 12 residues. This chain's CDR3 is CASSPQGDEQFF. The CDR3 DNA is TGTGCCAGCAGCCCCCAGGGTGATGAGCAGTTCTTC.

The V and J genes are TRBV15 and TRBJ1-1; no clear D gene. CDR3 size: 17 residues. V dropped 0 bases and J dropped 1 base, with 15 bases sitting between them. CDR1 LNHNV and CDR2 YYDKDF come from the germline V gene (reference sequence). As DNA, the CDR3 is TGTGCCACCAGCAGAGAAAGGAGAGGACCGAAGAACACTGAAGCTTTCTTT. Its protein product is CATSRERRGPKNTEAFF.

By proportion, this clone is medium-sized. This chain uses TRBV6-4 with TRBJ2-3; 9 bases agree with TRBD1. The length of the CDR3 is 14 residues. With 4 bases clipped from V and 1 base from J, the junction kept 0 bases outside the gene matches. Germline V gene sequence: CDR1 MRHNA, CDR2 SNTAGT. In DNA, the CDR3 is TGTGCCAGCAGTGGGACAGGGGGCACAGATACGCAGTATTTT. It encodes CASSGTGGTDTQYF.

The rearrangement links TRBV19 to TRBJ2-7; D is unresolved. The CDR3 consists of 18 residues. Germline CDR1 LNHDA, CDR2 SQIVND (reference sequence). Trimming stripped 1 base from V and 4 bases from J, with 23 bases between. CDR3 in DNA: TGTGCCAGTAGTATAGCGAGCATCATGGGGTCCGTACCGTACGAGCAGTACTTC. Translating it yields CASSIASIMGSVPYEQYF.

The genes are TRBV5-4 and TRBJ1-1; tentatively, D is TRBD1 (5 bases). Germline V CDR1 and CDR2: SGHNT, YYREEE (reference sequence). The CDR3 loop spans 13 amino acids. V lost 5 bases to trimming and J lost 6 bases, with 14 bases between them. CDR3 loop: CASSWVGVPEAFF. The CDR3 DNA is TGTGCCAGCAGTTGGGTGGGGGTCCCTGAAGCTTTCTTT.

The V gene is TRBV11-3, the J gene TRBJ2-3; maybe TRBD1 (5 bases). Germline V gene data show CDR1 as SGHNT and CDR2 as YENEEA. This CDR3 spans 17 amino acids. V was shortened by 5 bases and J by 0 bases, with 18 bases between the two germline ends. The CDR3 sequence: CASSSLDRGISTDTQYF. The DNA of the CDR3 is TGTGCCAGCAGCAGCTTAGATAGGGGTATTAGCACAGATACGCAGTATTTT.

This clone is labeled as large. This rearrangement joins TRBV10-2 to TRBJ2-7; no definite D call. The CDR3 runs to 12 residues. Per the germline V gene, CDR1 is WSHSY and CDR2 is SAAADI. The V end lost 3 bases, the J end lost 0 bases, and 3 bases lay between the germline ends. CDR3 DNA sequence: TGCGCCAGCAGTGACAGCTCCTACGAGCAGTACTTC. Encoded protein: CASSDSSYEQYF.

The chain is built from TRBV27 and TRBJ1-2; D not certain. With 2 bases removed from V and 7 bases from J, the gap between germline ends came to 11 bases. The CDR3 sequence is 13 residues long. CDR1 is MNHEY, CDR2 SMNVEV, per germline (reference sequence). The CDR3 DNA follows: TGTGCCAGCAGTTTAGAGGGCTTAGGTGGCTACACCTTC. Translation: CASSLEGLGGYTF.

This chain links TRBV5-1 with TRBJ2-7; 8 bases agree with TRBD1. V shed 7 bases and J 1 base; nucleotides not matched to a gene: 4. Looked up from germline, CDR1 is SGHRS and CDR2 is YFSETQ. CDR3 size: 13 residues. The CDR3 region has the DNA TGCGCCAGCGGATGGACAGGGTCCTACGAGCAGTACTTC. Protein: CASGWTGSYEQYF.

This clone came up a few times. The chain combines TRBV30 with TRBJ2-7; D ambiguous. Germline-derived CDR1 and CDR2 are GTSNPN and SVGIG (reference sequence). V lost 3 bases and J lost 4, with 10 bases in between. The CDR3 consists of 12 residues. As DNA, the CDR3 is TGTGCCTGGAGCGGAACCCGTTACGAGCAGTACTTC. Encoded protein: CAWSGTRYEQYF.